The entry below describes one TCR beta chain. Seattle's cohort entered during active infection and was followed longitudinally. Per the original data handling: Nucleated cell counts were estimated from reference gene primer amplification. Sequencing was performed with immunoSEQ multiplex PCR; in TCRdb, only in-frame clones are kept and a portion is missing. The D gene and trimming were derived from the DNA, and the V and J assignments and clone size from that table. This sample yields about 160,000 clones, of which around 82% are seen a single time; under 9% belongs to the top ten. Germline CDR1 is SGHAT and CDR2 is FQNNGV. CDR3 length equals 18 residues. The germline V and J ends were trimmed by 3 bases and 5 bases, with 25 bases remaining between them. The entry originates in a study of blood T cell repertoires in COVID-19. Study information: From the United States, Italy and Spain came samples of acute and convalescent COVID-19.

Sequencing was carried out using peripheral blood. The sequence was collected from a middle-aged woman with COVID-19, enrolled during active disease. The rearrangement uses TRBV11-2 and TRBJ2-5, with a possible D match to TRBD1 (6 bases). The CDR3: CASSFRPQGSLTHETQYF. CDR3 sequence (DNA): TGTGCCAGCAGCTTTAGGCCACAGGGTTCCCTTACACACGAGACCCAGTACTTC. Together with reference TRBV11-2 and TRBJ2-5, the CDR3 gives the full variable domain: EAGVAQSPRYKIIEKRQSVAFWCNPISGHATLYWYQQILGQGPKLLIQFQNNGVVDDSQLPKDRFSAERLKGVDSTLKIQPAKLEDSAVYLCASSFRPQGSLTHETQYFGPGTRLLVL.